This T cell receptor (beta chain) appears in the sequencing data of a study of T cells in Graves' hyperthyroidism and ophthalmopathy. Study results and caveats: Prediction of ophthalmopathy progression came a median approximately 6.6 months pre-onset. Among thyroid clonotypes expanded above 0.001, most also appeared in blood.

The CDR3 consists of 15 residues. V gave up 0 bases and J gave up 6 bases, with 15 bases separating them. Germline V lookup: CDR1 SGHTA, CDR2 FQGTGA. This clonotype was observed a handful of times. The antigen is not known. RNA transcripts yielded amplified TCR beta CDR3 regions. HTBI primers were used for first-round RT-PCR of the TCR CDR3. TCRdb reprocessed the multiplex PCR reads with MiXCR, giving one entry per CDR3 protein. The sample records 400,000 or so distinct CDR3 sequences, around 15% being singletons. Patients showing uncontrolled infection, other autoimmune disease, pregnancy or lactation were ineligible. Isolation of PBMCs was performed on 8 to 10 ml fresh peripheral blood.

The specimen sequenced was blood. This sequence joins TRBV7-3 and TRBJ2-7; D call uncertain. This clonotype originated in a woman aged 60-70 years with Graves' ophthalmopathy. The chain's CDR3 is CASSLTSGYPSEQYF. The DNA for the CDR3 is TGTGCCAGCAGCTTAACGTCGGGCTACCCGAGCGAGCAGTACTTC.